The 11 T cell receptor beta chains given below trace back to one sample, sequenced in a study of T-cell memory formation after mild COVID-19. Using its own MiXCR run on the 5' RACE reads, TCRdb lists one record per CDR3 protein. The data contain approximately 82,000 distinct CDR3 sequences, about 13% of them singletons. Sequencing was done on a sample of PBMCs or a T cell subset sorted from them (not recorded which). These TCRs come from a man aged 18 to 35 who had mild COVID-19 (a few samples of this study predate the infection). Cell type and time point are not known.

This clonotype was detected only a few times. The DNA for the CDR3 is TGTGCCACCAGCAGAGAGAGCGACAGGGATTTCACTTATAGCAATCAGCCCCAGCATTTT. This codes for CATSRESDRDFTYSNQPQHF. The genes are TRBV15 and TRBJ1-5; TRBD1 agrees at 7 bases. The CDR3 consists of 20 residues. J was trimmed by 0 bases and V by 0 bases; bases with no gene match: 14. Germline CDR1 is LNHNV and CDR2 is YYDKDF (reference sequence). Variable domain in full (rest from reference TRBV15 and TRBJ1-5): DAMVIQNPRYQVTQFGKPVTLSCSQTLNHNVMYWYQQKSSQAPKLLFHYYDKDFNNEADTPDNFQSRRPNTSFCFLDIRSPGLGDTAMYLCATSRESDRDFTYSNQPQHFGDGTRLSIL.

This clonotype was seen more than once but under ten times. This sequence joins TRBV9 and TRBJ2-1; D gene unclear. The CDR3 is 13 residues long. Germline CDR1 reads SGDLS; CDR2 reads YYNGEE. Trimming cost V 3 bases and J 5 bases, with 9 bases left between them. CDR3 region: CASSAERNNEQFF. CDR3 DNA sequence: TGTGCCAGCAGCGCCGAACGAAACAATGAGCAGTTCTTC. The complete variable domain, with remaining parts taken from reference TRBV9 and TRBJ2-1, reads DSGVTQTPKHLITATGQRVTLRCSPRSGDLSVYWYQQSLDQGLQFLIQYYNGEERAKGNILERFSAQQFPDLHSELNLSSLELGDSALYFCASSAERNNEQFFGPGTRLTVL.

This clonotype was recorded a few times. This chain links TRBV6-4 with TRBJ2-3; tentatively, D is TRBD2 (5 bases). There are 14 residues in the CDR3. Germline CDR1 MRHNA, CDR2 SNTAGT. V gave up 10 bases and J gave up 4 bases, with 18 bases separating them. The CDR3 loop is CATADSIGADTQYF. The CDR3 DNA sequence: TGTGCCACCGCAGATAGCATCGGGGCAGATACGCAGTATTTT.

The chain combines TRBV20-1 with TRBJ1-2; D is unresolved. This CDR3 is built from 14 residues. The germline gives CDR1 DFQATT, CDR2 SNEGSKA (reference sequence). V lost 1 base, J lost 2 bases, and 11 bases lay in between. The CDR3 sequence: CSARAPQLNYGYTF. The CDR3 DNA reads as TGCAGTGCTAGAGCTCCACAGCTGAACTATGGCTACACCTTC.

This clonotype was detected only a few times. This chain connects TRBV29-1 to TRBJ2-2; tentatively, D is TRBD1 (5 bases). Between the trimmed V and J ends, which lost 5 bases and 5 bases, there was a span of 12 bases. CDR3 length: 13 amino acids. Germline CDR1 SQVTM, CDR2 ANQGSEA. The CDR3 coding sequence is TGCAGCGTTACTCTGACAGAGACCGGGGAGCTGTTTTTT. This sequence encodes CSVTLTETGELFF.

Only a few counts were recorded for this clonotype. This chain uses TRBV16 with TRBJ1-5; D gene uncertain. Trimming left V 2 bases short and J 0 bases short, with 5 bases between. This CDR3 contains 14 residues. Germline V gene lookup returns CDR1 KGHSY and CDR2 FQNENV. The CDR3 DNA reads TGTGCCAGCAGCCAAATTGATAGCAATCAGCCCCAGCATTTT. Protein: CASSQIDSNQPQHF.

This clonotype was counted only a few times. This chain connects TRBV29-1 to TRBJ1-3; D gene unclear. In germline, CDR1 is SQVTM, CDR2 ANQGSEA. V lost 4 bases and J lost 4, with 8 bases in between. The length of the CDR3 is 12 residues. The CDR3 is CSVVSAGNTIYF. Written as DNA, the CDR3 is TGCAGCGTTGTATCGGCGGGAAACACCATATATTTT.

This clonotype was observed at least ten times. The gene calls are TRBV7-9 and TRBJ2-5; a possible D gene is TRBD2 (5 bases). The CDR3 runs to 14 residues. Trimming shortened V by 5 bases and J by 0 bases, and 10 bases separated the two germline ends. The germline V gene has CDR1 SEHNR and CDR2 FQNEAQ (reference sequence). Written as DNA, the CDR3 is TGTGCCAGCAGCACAACGGGGTACCAAGAGACCCAGTACTTC. This codes for CASSTTGYQETQYF.

The rearrangement links TRBV7-2 to TRBJ2-7; D is possibly TRBD2 (6 bases). Trimming took 5 bases from V and 6 from J, leaving 14 bases between them. Germline lookup yields CDR1 SGHTA and CDR2 FQGNSA. CDR3 length equals 13 residues. This CDR3 is CASSALGGLEQYV. The CDR3 coding sequence is TGTGCCAGCAGCGCCCTCGGGGGTCTCGAGCAGTACGTC.

The chain employs TRBV7-8 and TRBJ1-6; D remains unclear. Germline V gene data show CDR1 as SGHVS and CDR2 as FQNEAQ. The CDR3 runs 15 residues. V lost 3 bases, J lost 6 bases, and 12 bases lay in between. The CDR3 DNA reads as TGTGCCAGCAGCTTTATAGGGAAAATTAATTCACCCCTCCACTTT. It translates to CASSFIGKINSPLHF.

The chain carries TRBV20-1 and TRBJ1-2; tentatively, D is TRBD1 (5 bases). This CDR3 comprises 14 residues. Trimming pared 2 bases from V and 6 bases from J, leaving 16 bases between. Germline V CDR1 and CDR2: DFQATT, SNEGSKA (reference sequence). The CDR3 loop is CSARSLGGMNGYTF. CDR3 DNA: TGCAGTGCTAGATCCCTGGGGGGGATGAATGGCTACACCTTC.